Shown below are 2 T cell receptor beta chains from a single sample sequenced in a study of vaccination effects on CD4 cells after COVID-19. Their antigens are not known. Generated by immunoSEQ multiplex PCR, the TCRdb table keeps only in-frame clones and is missing some. Of about 24,000 clones listed, roughly four fifths are singletons. ViraFEST used viral peptide pools to expand antigen-specific CD4+ T cells before sequencing. Following culture for roughly 10 days, CD4+ T cells were isolated. Infection dated between March and December 2020, before the Alpha, Beta and Delta variants reached the United States. Sequenced material: CD4+ T cells from PBMCs cultured with SARS-CoV-2 spike peptides, taken before COVID-19 vaccination. The receptor source for this set is a human donor who had a prior SARS-CoV-2 infection.

The rearrangement uses TRBV9 and TRBJ1-3; no definite D call. Germline values: CDR1 SGDLS, CDR2 YYNGEE. V gave up 8 bases and J gave up 0 bases, with 15 bases separating them. The CDR3 has 15 residues. The CDR3: CASNTGVSSGNTIYF. Written as DNA, the CDR3 is TGTGCCAGTAATACCGGGGTTTCCTCTGGAAACACCATATATTTT.

The rearrangement links TRBV2 to TRBJ1-4; D is undetermined. CDR1 is SNHLY, CDR2 FYNNEI, per germline. This CDR3 has 12 residues. Trimming cost V 7 bases and J 10 bases, with 13 bases left between them. The CDR3 DNA sequence: TGTGCCAGCAACCCTTTTTTTGGAAAACTGTTTTTT. Protein: CASNPFFGKLFF.